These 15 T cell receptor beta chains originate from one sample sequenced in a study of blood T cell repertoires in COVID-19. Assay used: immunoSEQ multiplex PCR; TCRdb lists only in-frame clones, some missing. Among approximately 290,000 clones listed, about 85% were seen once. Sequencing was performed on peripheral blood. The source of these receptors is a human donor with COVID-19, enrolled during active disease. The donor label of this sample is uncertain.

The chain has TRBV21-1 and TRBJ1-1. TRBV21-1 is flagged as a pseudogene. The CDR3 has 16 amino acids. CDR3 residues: CASSKGGRIMNTEAFF. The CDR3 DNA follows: TGTGCCAGCAGCAAGGGGGGACGGATCATGAACACTGAAGCTTTCTTT.

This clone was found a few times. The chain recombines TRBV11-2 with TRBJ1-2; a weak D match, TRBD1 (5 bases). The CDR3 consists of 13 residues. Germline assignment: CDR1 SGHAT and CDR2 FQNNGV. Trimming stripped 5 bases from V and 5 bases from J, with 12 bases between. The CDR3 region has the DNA TGTGCCAGCAGCCCCGGGGGGGGGTATGGCTACACCTTC. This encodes CASSPGGGYGYTF.

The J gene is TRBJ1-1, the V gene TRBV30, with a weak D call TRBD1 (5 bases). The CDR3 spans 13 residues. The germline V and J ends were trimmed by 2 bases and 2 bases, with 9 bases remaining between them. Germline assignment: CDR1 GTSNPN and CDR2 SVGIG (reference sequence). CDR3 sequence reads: CAWSKTVNTEAFF. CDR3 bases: TGTGCCTGGAGTAAGACAGTCAACACTGAAGCTTTCTTT.

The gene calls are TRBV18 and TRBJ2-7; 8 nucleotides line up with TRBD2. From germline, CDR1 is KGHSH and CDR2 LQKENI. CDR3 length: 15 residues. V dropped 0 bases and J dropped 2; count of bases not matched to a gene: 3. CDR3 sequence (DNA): TGTGCCAGCTCACCACCGCCGACTAGCGCCTACGAGCAGTACTTC. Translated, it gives CASSPPPTSAYEQYF.

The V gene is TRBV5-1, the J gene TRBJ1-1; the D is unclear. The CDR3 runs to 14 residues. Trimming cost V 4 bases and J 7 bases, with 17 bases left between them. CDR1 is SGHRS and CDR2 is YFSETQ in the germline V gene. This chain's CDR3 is CASSNVGGVVEAFF. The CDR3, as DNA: TGCGCCAGCAGCAACGTGGGAGGAGTCGTTGAAGCTTTCTTT.

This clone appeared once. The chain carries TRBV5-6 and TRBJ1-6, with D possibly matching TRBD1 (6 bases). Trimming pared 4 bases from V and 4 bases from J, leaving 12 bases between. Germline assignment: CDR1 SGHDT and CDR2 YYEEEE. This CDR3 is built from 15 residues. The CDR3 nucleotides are TGTGCCAGCAGCCCAGGGACATATTATAATTCACCCCTCCACTTT. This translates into CASSPGTYYNSPLHF.

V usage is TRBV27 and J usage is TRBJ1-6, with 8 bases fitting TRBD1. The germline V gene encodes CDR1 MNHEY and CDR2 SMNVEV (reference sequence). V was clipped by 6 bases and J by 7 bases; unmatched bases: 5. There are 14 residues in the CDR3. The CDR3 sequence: CASRPRQGNSPLHF. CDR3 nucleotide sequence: TGTGCCAGCAGACCCCGACAGGGGAATTCACCCCTCCACTTT.

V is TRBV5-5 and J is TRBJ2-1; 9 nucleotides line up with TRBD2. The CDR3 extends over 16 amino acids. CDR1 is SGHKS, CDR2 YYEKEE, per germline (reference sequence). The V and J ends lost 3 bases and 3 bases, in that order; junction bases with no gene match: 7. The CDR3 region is CASSSPRLADYNEQFF. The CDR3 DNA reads TGTGCCAGCAGCTCCCCGAGACTAGCGGACTACAATGAGCAGTTCTTC.

CDR3 in amino acids: CASSLFYGDFQTNTEAFF. CDR3 nucleotide sequence: TGTGCCAGCAGCTTATTTTACGGGGATTTTCAAACGAACACTGAAGCTTTCTTT. The chain uses TRBV7-9 and TRBJ1-1, with no clear D. The CDR3 loop spans 18 amino acids. CDR1 and CDR2 (germline): SEHNR, FQNEAQ (reference sequence). Trimming took off 2 bases at V and 1 base at J, with 20 bases between the two ends.

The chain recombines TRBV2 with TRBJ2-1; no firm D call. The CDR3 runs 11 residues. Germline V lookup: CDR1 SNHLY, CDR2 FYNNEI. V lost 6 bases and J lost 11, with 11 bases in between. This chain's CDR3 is CASSAGSQQFF. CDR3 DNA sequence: TGTGCCAGCAGCGCAGGAAGTCAGCAGTTCTTC.

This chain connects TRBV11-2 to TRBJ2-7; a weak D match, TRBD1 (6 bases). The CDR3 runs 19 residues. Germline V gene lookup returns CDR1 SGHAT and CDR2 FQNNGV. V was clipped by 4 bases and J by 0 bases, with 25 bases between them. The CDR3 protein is CASSSRDTGIHPASYEQYF. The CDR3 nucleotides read TGTGCCAGCAGCTCTCGAGATACAGGGATCCACCCAGCCTCCTACGAGCAGTACTTC.

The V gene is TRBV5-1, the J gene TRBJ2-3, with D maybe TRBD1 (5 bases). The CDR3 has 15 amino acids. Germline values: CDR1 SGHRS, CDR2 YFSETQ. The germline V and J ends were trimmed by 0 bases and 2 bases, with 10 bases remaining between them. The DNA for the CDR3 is TGCGCCAGCAGCTTGGGGACACCACACACAGATACGCAGTATTTT. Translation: CASSLGTPHTDTQYF.

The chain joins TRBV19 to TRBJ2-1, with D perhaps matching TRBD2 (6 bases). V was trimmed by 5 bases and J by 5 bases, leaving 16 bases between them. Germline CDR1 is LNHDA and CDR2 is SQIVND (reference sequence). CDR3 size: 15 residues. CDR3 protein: CASSPRDWGNNEQFF. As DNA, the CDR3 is TGTGCCAGTAGTCCCCGGGACTGGGGAAACAATGAGCAGTTCTTC. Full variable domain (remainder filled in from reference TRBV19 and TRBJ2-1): DGGITQSPKYLFRKEGQNVTLSCEQNLNHDAMYWYRQDPGQGLRLIYYSQIVNDFQKGDIAEGYSVSREKKESFPLTVTSAQKNPTAFYLCASSPRDWGNNEQFFGPGTRLTVL.

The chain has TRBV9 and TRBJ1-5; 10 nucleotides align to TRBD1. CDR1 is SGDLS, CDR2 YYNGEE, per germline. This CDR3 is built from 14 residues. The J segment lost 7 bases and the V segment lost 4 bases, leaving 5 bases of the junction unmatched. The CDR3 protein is CASSPGTGEQPQHF. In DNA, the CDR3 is TGTGCCAGCAGCCCCGGGACAGGGGAGCAGCCCCAGCATTTT.

The CDR3: CASSLSQGAYEQYF. The CDR3 nucleotides read TGTGCCAGCAGTTTAAGTCAGGGGGCCTACGAGCAGTACTTC. The chain joins TRBV28 to TRBJ2-7; TRBD1 aligns across 7 bases. Trimming at V came to 2 bases and at J to 2 bases, leaving 3 bases not matched to a gene. Germline assignment: CDR1 MDHEN and CDR2 SYDVKM. The CDR3 consists of 14 residues.